These 10 T cell receptor beta chains came from one sample sequenced in a study of blood T cell repertoires in COVID-19 (dated by TCRdb to 2018 to 2021). Library method: the immunoSEQ multiplex PCR assay. TCRdb limited this immuneACCESS table to in-frame rearrangements with V and J called. A share of clones is missing; checked studies link under half to unresolved V genes, and the rest is unexplained. The sample table lists almost 90,000 clones, about nine tenths of them with a count of one. In total, the top ten clones hold under 8.5% of the sample. The sequenced sample was peripheral blood. Receptor source: a man younger than 35 with COVID-19, enrolled during active disease.

The rearrangement joins TRBV10-3 to TRBJ2-3; weak D call: TRBD2 (6 bases). The CDR3 runs 16 residues. The germline gives CDR1 ENHRY, CDR2 SYGVKD. The germline V and J ends were trimmed by 4 bases and 1 base, with 15 bases remaining between them. CDR3 protein: CAISGGLDPGTDTQYF. CDR3 coding DNA: TGTGCCATCAGTGGGGGACTTGACCCCGGCACAGATACGCAGTATTTT.

The gene calls are TRBV28 and TRBJ1-3, with D tentatively TRBD1 (6 bases). This CDR3 is 13 amino acids long. CDR1 is MDHEN, CDR2 SYDVKM, per germline. V was shortened by 6 bases and J by 4 bases, with 10 bases between the two germline ends. For the CDR3, the DNA is TGTGCCAGCAGATCGACAGGAGGAAACACCATATATTTT. Amino acids: CASRSTGGNTIYF.

This clone has just a few counts. The chain employs TRBV6-2 or TRBV6-3 and TRBJ1-6; D gene ambiguous. This CDR3 has 15 amino acids. V shed 2 bases and J shed 9 bases, with 14 bases lying between them. CDR1 is MNHEY and CDR2 is SVGEGT in the germline V gene. The CDR3: CASSYRLGGGSPLHF. CDR3 sequence (DNA): TGTGCCAGCAGTTACCGTCTTGGAGGTGGTTCACCCCTCCACTTT.

The chain joins TRBV19 to TRBJ1-1; D is possibly TRBD1 (5 bases). The CDR3 has 11 residues. The V and J ends lost 9 bases and 9 bases respectively, with 14 bases between them. CDR1 LNHDA and CDR2 SQIVND come from the germline V gene (reference sequence). This chain's CDR3 is CARQYGGKAFF. Written as DNA, the CDR3 is TGTGCCAGGCAGTATGGGGGGAAAGCTTTCTTT.

The CDR3 sequence is CASSPTQGASYEQYF. CDR3 DNA sequence: TGTGCCAGCTCACCTACGCAGGGGGCATCCTACGAGCAGTACTTC. This sequence joins TRBV18 and TRBJ2-7; 8 positions match TRBD1. With V trimmed by 3 bases and J by 1 base, 5 bases remained unmatched. The CDR3 runs 15 residues. The germline V gene has CDR1 KGHSH and CDR2 LQKENI. Full variable domain (remainder filled in from reference TRBV18 and TRBJ2-7): NAGVMQNPRHLVRRRGQEARLRCSPMKGHSHVYWYRQLPEEGLKFMVYLQKENIIDESGMPKERFSAEFPKEGPSILRIQQVVRGDSAAYFCASSPTQGASYEQYFGPGTRLTVT.

The chain is built from TRBV6-6 and TRBJ2-7, with D tentatively TRBD1 (6 bases). V lost 5 bases to trimming and J lost 3 bases, with 8 bases between them. The CDR3 extends over 12 amino acids. CDR1 and CDR2 (germline): MNHNY, SVGAGI (reference sequence). CDR3 bases: TGTGCCAGCAGTACGACAGGCTACGAGCAGTACTTC. Its translation: CASSTTGYEQYF.

This clone was counted once. This chain links TRBV7-9 with TRBJ1-1, with no clear D. The germline V and J ends were trimmed by 3 bases and 6 bases, with 11 bases remaining between them. This CDR3 is built from 13 residues. CDR1 SEHNR and CDR2 FQNEAQ come from the germline V gene (reference sequence). CDR3 nucleotide sequence: TGTGCCAGCAGCTTGAGTGCCCCCGCTGAAGCTTTCTTT. Translated, it gives CASSLSAPAEAFF.

This rearrangement joins TRBV18 to TRBJ2-7; D not resolved. Germline loops: CDR1 KGHSH, CDR2 LQKENI. This CDR3 has 15 residues. Trimming removed 3 bases at V and 0 bases at J, with 12 bases between. CDR3 in DNA: TGTGCCAGCTCACCGGCGGCCTCTGTCTCCTACGAGCAGTACTTC. It is translated as CASSPAASVSYEQYF.

The chain links TRBV5-5 to TRBJ2-1, with no clear D. V was shortened by 3 bases and J by 8 bases, with 9 bases between the two germline ends. Germline loops: CDR1 SGHKS, CDR2 YYEKEE (reference sequence). The length of the CDR3 is 12 residues. The CDR3 DNA sequence: TGTGCCAGCAGCTCGCTTCGGGATGAGCAGTTCTTC. Translation: CASSSLRDEQFF.

The chain joins TRBV9 to TRBJ2-2; 12 bases align to TRBD1. The germline gives CDR1 SGDLS, CDR2 YYNGEE. Trimming cost V 0 bases and J 5 bases; bases outside gene matches: 11. This CDR3 comprises 19 residues. CDR3 sequence (DNA): TGTGCCAGCAGCGTAGATATTCGAGGGGGACAGGGGGCGACCGGGGAGCTGTTTTTT. This gives the protein CASSVDIRGGQGATGELFF.